Presented here are 2 T cell receptor beta chains from one specimen sequenced in a study of cytomegalovirus exposure and HLA in healthy donors. Generated by immunoSEQ multiplex PCR, the TCRdb table keeps only in-frame clones and is missing some. The sample yields fewer than 200,000 clones, about 95% seen once. The sequenced sample consisted of PBMCs. The receptors originated from a woman in her late teens or twenties in good health and CMV-seronegative.

This sequence joins TRBV19 and TRBJ2-7; tentative D call: TRBD2 (5 bases). V lost 5 bases and J lost 5, with 13 bases in between. This CDR3 is 13 amino acids long. CDR1 and CDR2 (germline): LNHDA, SQIVND (reference sequence). This CDR3 is CASSFLNGDEQYF. For the CDR3, the DNA is TGTGCCAGTAGTTTCCTTAACGGGGACGAGCAGTACTTC.

The chain is built from TRBV7-2 and TRBJ1-2; maybe TRBD1 (5 bases). Germline CDR1 and CDR2: SGHTA and FQGNSA. The CDR3 contains 15 residues. The V gene lost 5 bases and the J gene lost 4 bases, with 17 bases spanning the gap. CDR3: CASSRERGGVYGYTF. The CDR3 DNA reads TGTGCCAGCAGCCGAGAAAGGGGCGGGGTCTATGGCTACACCTTC.